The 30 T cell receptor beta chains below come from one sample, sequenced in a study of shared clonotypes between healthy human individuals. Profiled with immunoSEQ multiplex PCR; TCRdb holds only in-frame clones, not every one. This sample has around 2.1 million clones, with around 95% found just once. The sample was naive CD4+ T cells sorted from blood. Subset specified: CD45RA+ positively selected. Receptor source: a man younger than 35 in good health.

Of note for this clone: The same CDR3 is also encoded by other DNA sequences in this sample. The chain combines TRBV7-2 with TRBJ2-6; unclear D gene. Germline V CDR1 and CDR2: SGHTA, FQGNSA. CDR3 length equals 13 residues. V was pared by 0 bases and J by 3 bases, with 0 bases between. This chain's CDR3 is CASSLAGANVLTF. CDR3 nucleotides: TGTGCCAGCAGCTTAGCTGGGGCCAACGTCCTGACTTTC.

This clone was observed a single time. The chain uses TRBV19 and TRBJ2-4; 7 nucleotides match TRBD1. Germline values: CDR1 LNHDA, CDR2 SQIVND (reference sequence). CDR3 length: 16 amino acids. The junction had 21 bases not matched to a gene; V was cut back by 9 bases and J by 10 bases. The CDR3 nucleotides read TGTGCCAGCGCCCACCCGGGACAGTATAACTCGCGTATTCAGTACTTC. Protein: CASAHPGQYNSRIQYF.

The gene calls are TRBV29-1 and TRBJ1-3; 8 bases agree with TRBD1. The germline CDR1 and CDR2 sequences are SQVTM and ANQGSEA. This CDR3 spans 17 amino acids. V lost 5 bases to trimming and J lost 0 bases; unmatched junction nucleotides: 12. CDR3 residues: CSVTGQENPSSGNTIYF. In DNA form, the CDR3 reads TGCAGCGTTACGGGACAGGAAAACCCCTCCTCTGGAAACACCATATATTTT.

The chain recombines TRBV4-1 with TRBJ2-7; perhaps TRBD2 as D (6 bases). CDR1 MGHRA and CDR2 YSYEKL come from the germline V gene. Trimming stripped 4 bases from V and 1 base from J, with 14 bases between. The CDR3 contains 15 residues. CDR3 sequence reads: CASSLNTGESYEQYF. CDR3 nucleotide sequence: TGCGCCAGCAGCCTGAACACGGGAGAGTCCTACGAGCAGTACTTC.

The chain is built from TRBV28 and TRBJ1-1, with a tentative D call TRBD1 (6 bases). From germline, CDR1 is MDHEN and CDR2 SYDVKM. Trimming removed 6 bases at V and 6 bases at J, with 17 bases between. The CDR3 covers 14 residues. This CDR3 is CASSPGQQRSEAFF. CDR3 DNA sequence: TGTGCCAGCAGCCCGGGACAACAACGGTCTGAAGCTTTCTTT.

In DNA, the CDR3 is TGTGCCAGCAAGTCAGTCTATAGCAATCAGCCCCAGCATTTT. Translation: CASKSVYSNQPQHF. The genes are TRBV6-6 and TRBJ1-5; the D is unclear. The V and J ends lost 7 bases and 0 bases respectively, with 10 bases between them. This CDR3 region has 14 residues. CDR1 and CDR2 (germline): MNHNY, SVGAGI (reference sequence).

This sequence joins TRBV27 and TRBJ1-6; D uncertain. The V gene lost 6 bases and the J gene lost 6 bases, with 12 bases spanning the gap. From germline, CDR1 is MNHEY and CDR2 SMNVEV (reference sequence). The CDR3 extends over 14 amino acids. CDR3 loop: CASSEQWINSPLHF. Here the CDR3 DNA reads TGTGCCAGCAGCGAACAGTGGATTAATTCACCCCTCCACTTT.

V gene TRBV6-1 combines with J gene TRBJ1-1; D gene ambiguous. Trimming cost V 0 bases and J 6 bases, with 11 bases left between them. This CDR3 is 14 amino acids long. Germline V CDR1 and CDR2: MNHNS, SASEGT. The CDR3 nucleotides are TGTGCCAGCAGTGAAGCATATATCGTCGCTGAAGCTTTCTTT. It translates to CASSEAYIVAEAFF.

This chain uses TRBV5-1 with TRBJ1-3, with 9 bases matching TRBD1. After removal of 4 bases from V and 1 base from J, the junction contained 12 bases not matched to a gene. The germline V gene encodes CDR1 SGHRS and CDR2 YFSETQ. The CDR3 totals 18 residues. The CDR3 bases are TGCGCCAGCAGCGCAAGCACCGGGACAGGGATGTCTGGAAACACCATATATTTT. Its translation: CASSASTGTGMSGNTIYF.

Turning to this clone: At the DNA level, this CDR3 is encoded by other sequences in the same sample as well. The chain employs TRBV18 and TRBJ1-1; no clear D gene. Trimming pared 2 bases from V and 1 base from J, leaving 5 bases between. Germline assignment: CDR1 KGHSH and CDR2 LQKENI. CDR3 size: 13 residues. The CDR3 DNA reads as TGTGCCAGCTCACCAAGGCAGAACACTGAAGCTTTCTTT. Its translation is CASSPRQNTEAFF.

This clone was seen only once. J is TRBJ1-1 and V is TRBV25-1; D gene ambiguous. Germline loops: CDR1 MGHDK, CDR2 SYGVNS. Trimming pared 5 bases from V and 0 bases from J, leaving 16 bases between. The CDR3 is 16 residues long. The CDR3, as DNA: TGTGCCAGCAGTCCGTCGGGGAGGCAAGTGAACACTGAAGCTTTCTTT. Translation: CASSPSGRQVNTEAFF.

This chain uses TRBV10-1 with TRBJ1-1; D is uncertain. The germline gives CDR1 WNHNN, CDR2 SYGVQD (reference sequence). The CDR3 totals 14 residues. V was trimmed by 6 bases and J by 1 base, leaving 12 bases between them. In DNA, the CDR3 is TGCGCCAGCAGGACGTGGACGGCGAACACTGAAGCTTTCTTT. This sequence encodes CASRTWTANTEAFF.

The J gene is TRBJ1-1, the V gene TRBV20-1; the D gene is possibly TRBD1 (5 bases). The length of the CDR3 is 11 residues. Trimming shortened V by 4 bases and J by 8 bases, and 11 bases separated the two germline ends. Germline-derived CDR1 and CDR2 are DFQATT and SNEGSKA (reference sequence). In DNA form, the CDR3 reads TGCAGTGCTACCCCGGGGCGGGAAGCTTTCTTT. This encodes CSATPGREAFF.

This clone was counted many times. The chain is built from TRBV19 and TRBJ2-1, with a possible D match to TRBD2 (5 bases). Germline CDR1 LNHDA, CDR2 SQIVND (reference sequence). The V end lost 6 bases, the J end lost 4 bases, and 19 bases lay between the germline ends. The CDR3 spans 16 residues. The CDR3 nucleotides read TGTGCCAGTAGCCACACCGGACTCAATAATTACAATGAGCAGTTCTTC. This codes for CASSHTGLNNYNEQFF.

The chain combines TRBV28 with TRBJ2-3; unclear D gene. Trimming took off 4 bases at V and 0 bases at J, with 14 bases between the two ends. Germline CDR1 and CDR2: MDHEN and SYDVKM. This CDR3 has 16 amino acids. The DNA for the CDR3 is TGTGCCAGCAGTTCCCCAGGCGCTTCTAGCACAGATACGCAGTATTTT. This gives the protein CASSSPGASSTDTQYF.

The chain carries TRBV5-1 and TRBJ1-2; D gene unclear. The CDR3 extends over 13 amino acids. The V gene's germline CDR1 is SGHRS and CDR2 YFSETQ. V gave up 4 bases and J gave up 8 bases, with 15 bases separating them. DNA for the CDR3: TGCGCCAGCAGCGCGAAGGACGTTGGGGGCTACACCTTC. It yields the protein CASSAKDVGGYTF.

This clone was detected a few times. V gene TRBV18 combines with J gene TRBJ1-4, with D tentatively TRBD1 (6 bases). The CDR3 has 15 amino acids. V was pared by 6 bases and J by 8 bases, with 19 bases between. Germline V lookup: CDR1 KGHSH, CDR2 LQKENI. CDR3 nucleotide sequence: TGTGCCAGCTCTCCTCGGGACACTCTCGGGGAAAAACTGTTTTTT. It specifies CASSPRDTLGEKLFF.

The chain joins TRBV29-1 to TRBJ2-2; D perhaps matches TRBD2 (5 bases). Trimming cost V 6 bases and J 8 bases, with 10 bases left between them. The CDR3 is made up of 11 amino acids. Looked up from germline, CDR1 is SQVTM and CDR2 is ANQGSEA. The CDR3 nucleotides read TGCAGCGTCTCGGACTTTGGGGAGCTGTTTTTT. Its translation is CSVSDFGELFF.

The CDR3 DNA reads as TGTGCCAGCTCACCACGGACAGTGACTGAGGATACGCAGTATTTT. Translating gives CASSPRTVTEDTQYF. This chain connects TRBV18 to TRBJ2-3; a possible D gene is TRBD1 (6 bases). There are 15 residues in the CDR3. Germline values: CDR1 KGHSH, CDR2 LQKENI. The germline V and J ends were trimmed by 1 base and 6 bases, with 14 bases remaining between them.

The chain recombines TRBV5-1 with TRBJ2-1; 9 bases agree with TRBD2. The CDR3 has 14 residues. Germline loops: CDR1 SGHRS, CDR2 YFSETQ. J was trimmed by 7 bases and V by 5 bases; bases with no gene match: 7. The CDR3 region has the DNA TGCGCCAGCAGTAGCGGGGGCGGCCGGAATGAGCAGTTCTTC. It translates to CASSSGGGRNEQFF.

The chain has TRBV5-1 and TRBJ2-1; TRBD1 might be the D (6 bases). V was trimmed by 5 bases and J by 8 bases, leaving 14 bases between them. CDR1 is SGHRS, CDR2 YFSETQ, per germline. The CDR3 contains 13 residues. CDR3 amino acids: CASSLQGNHEQFF. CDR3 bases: TGCGCCAGCAGTTTACAGGGCAATCATGAGCAGTTCTTC.

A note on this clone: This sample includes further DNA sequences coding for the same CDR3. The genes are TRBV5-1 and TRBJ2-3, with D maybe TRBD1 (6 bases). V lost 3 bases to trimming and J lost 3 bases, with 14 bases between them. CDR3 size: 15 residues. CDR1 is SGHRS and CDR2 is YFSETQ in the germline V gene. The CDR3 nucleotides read TGCGCCAGCAGCTCAACCGGGACATCAACAGATACGCAGTATTTT. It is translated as CASSSTGTSTDTQYF.

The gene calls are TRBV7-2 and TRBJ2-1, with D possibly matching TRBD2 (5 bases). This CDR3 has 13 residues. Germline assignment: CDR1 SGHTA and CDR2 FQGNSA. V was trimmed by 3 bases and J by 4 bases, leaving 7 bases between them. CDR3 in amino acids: CASSFVAYNEQFF. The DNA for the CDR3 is TGTGCCAGCAGCTTCGTAGCGTACAATGAGCAGTTCTTC.

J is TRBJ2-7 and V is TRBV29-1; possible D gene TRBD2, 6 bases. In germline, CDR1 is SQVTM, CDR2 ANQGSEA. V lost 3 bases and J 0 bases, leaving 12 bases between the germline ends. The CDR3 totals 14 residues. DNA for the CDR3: TGCAGCGTTGACATGGACGGGAGCTCCTACGAGCAGTACTTC. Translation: CSVDMDGSSYEQYF.

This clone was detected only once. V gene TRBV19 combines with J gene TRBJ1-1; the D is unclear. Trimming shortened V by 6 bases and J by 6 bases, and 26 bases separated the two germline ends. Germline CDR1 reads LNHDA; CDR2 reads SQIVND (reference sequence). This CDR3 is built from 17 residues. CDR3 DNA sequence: TGTGCCAGTAGATCCCCAGAAGGGCGATTGGAAATGGCTGAAGCTTTCTTT. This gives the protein CASRSPEGRLEMAEAFF. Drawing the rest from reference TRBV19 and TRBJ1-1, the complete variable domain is DGGITQSPKYLFRKEGQNVTLSCEQNLNHDAMYWYRQDPGQGLRLIYYSQIVNDFQKGDIAEGYSVSREKKESFPLTVTSAQKNPTAFYLCASRSPEGRLEMAEAFFGQGTRLTVV.

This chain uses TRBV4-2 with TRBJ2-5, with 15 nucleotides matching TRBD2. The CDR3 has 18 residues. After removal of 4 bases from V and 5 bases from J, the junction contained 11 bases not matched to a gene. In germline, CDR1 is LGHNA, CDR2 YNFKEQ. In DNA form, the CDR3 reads TGTGCCAGCAGCCTGGGGACTAGCGGGGGGTTCGTTGGGGAGACCCAGTACTTC. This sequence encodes CASSLGTSGGFVGETQYF.

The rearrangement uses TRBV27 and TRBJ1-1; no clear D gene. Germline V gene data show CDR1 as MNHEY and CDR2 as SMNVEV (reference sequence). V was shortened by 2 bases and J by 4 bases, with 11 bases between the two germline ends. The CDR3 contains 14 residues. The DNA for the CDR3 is TGTGCCAGCAGTTTAAACCTGGTTTCCACTGAAGCTTTCTTT. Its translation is CASSLNLVSTEAFF.

Written as DNA, the CDR3 is TGTGCCAGTAGTAAGAGGTCCGGTGGGATGAACACTGAAGCTTTCTTT. It specifies CASSKRSGGMNTEAFF. This rearrangement joins TRBV19 to TRBJ1-1; D is undetermined. This CDR3 is built from 16 residues. Trimming removed 4 bases at V and 0 bases at J, with 15 bases between. The germline CDR1 and CDR2 sequences are LNHDA and SQIVND (reference sequence). Full variable domain (rest looked up from reference TRBV19 and TRBJ1-1): DGGITQSPKYLFRKEGQNVTLSCEQNLNHDAMYWYRQDPGQGLRLIYYSQIVNDFQKGDIAEGYSVSREKKESFPLTVTSAQKNPTAFYLCASSKRSGGMNTEAFFGQGTRLTVV.

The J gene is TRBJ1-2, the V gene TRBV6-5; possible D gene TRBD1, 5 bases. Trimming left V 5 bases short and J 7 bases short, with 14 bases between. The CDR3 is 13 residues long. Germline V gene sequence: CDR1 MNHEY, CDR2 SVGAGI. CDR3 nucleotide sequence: TGTGCCAGCAGTCGAGGGGCTGGTCTTGGCTACACCTTC. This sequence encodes CASSRGAGLGYTF.

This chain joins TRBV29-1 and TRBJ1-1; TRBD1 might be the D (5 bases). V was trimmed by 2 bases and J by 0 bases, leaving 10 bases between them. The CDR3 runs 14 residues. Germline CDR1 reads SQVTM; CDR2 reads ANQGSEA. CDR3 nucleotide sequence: TGCAGCGTTGAACCGGGGCAGATGAACACTGAAGCTTTCTTT. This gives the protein CSVEPGQMNTEAFF.